This T cell receptor beta chain was profiled in a study of T-cell reconstitution after alpha-beta-depleted transplantation in children. Study observations and caveats: In patients about two months after transplant, alpha-beta T cells reportedly arose from several hundred expanded graft clones. The high TCRbeta diversity at day 60 in some patients came from surviving recipient T cells and thymic progenitors.

Per the germline V gene, CDR1 is SEHNR and CDR2 is FQNEAQ (reference sequence). The V end was cut by 1 base, the J end by 0 bases, with 8 bases between. The CDR3 length is 15 residues. This clonotype was counted a few times. Its specificity is unknown. Unique molecular identifiers tagged the TCRbeta library. TCRdb re-called the PCR reads through MiXCR, storing one row per CDR3 protein. Of more than 90,000 distinct CDR3 sequences in the sample, 10% were seen once. This chain joins TRBV7-9 and TRBJ2-3, with a possible D match to TRBD1 (5 bases). The sample in question was PBMCs, obtained before TCRalphabeta/CD19-depleted stem cell transplant. The receptor comes from a boy aged 2 to 10 with acute lymphoblastic leukemia, due to receive a stem cell transplant. CDR3 coding DNA: TGTGCCAGCAGCTTAGTGGCAGGGAGCACAGATACGCAGTATTTT. Translated: CASSLVAGSTDTQYF.